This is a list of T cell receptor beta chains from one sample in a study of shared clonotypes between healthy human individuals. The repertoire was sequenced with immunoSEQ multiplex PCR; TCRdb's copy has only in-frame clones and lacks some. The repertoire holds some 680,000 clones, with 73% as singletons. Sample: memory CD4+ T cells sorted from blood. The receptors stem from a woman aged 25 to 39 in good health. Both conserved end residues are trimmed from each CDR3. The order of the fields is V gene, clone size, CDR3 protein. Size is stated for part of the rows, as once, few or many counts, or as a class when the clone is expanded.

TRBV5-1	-	ASSLERTRGTQY
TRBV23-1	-	ASSQPGGVREKLF
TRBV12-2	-	ASRSAPGRTYEQY
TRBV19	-	ASREQGARDQPQH
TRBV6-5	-	ASISNGNEQF
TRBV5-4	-	ASKFGGAGETQY
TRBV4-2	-	ASSQDWGLGTQY
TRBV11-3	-	ASSLGLAGESDTQY
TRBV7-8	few	ASSHTPFSGRSYEQY
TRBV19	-	ASTPRTQGASDTQY
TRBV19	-	ASSRERLNTEAF
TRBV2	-	ASSRQGVNTGELF
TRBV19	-	ASSGGQGNWRGYT
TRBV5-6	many	ASRFGSLNTEAF
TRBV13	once	ASSEPLTGGNEQF
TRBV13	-	ASSFDREAGELF
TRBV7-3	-	ASSPGRELF
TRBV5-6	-	ASSFGRDSGYVQY
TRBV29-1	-	SVGGQQETQY
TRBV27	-	ASSMGQGWEKLF
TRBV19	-	ASSIAPIQGYSYNEQF
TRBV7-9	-	ASSFDRGWTEAF
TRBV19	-	ASSMIGDTGELF
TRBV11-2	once	ASSLTGGAEQF
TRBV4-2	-	ASSQVATEQF
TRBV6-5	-	ASTNGGGRGETQY
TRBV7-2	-	ASSRGTGIHEQY